This TCR beta chain was documented in a study of T cells after yellow fever vaccination. Study at large: It was SMART-Seq v4 Ultra Low Input that prepared the fractions with low cell numbers. General study results and limits: A weaker but faster secondary response was observed, peaking on day 5 versus 15. Contaminating bulk clonotypes could be abundant in FACS-sorted repertoires. A limited proportion of clonotypes was detected within both the CD4 and CD8 compartments.

The germline gives CDR1 SGHRS, CDR2 YFSETQ. Trimming pared 0 bases from V and 0 bases from J, leaving 7 bases between. The CDR3 totals 15 residues. This clonotype came up a few times. Its specificity is unknown. TCRdb reprocessed the 5' RACE reads via MiXCR and lists one record per CDR3 protein. The sample carries 250,000 to 350,000 distinct CDR3 sequences, around 7% recorded once. The J gene is TRBJ1-5, the V gene TRBV5-1; D is possibly TRBD1 (5 bases). The source of this sequence is a man aged 18 to 29 who received the YFV17D yellow fever vaccine. The sequenced sample was PBMCs, obtained around 45 days after the first yellow fever vaccination. CDR3 sequence (DNA): TGCGCCAGCAGCTTGGAAGGGGATAGCAATCAGCCCCAGCATTTT. Translation: CASSLEGDSNQPQHF.